Presented here are 4 T cell receptor beta chains from one specimen sequenced in a study of blood T cell repertoires in COVID-19. Using immunoSEQ multiplex PCR, the repertoire was profiled, and TCRdb retains in-frame clones only, with some absent. The repertoire holds roughly 230,000 clones, approximately 92% seen once, with approximately 4.6% in the top ten. Sequenced material: peripheral blood. The receptors derive from a middle-aged woman who had recovered from COVID-19.

The CDR3 region is CATGGDRGWRAFF. The CDR3, as DNA: TGTGCCACGGGGGGGGACAGGGGATGGAGAGCTTTCTTT. The genes are TRBV28 and TRBJ1-1; 10 bases map to TRBD1. The CDR3 spans 13 residues. The junction had 12 bases not matched to a gene; V was cut back by 10 bases and J by 10 bases. The germline V gene has CDR1 MDHEN and CDR2 SYDVKM.

The chain employs TRBV3-1 (or the pseudogene TRBV3-2) and TRBJ2-7; D is unclear. This CDR3 spans 12 amino acids. CDR1 is LGHDT, CDR2 YNNKEL, per germline (reference sequence). Trimming stripped 0 bases from V and 7 bases from J, with 7 bases between. The CDR3 sequence is CASSQDEAEQYF. The CDR3, as DNA: TGTGCCAGCAGCCAAGATGAAGCGGAGCAGTACTTC.

This chain links TRBV20-1 with TRBJ1-2; the match to TRBD1 covers 7 bases. Trimming took 2 bases from V and 8 from J; bases not matched to a gene: 2. CDR3 length equals 11 residues. Germline CDR1 DFQATT, CDR2 SNEGSKA (reference sequence). In DNA, the CDR3 is TGCAGTGCTAGAACAGGGGCGGGCTACACCTTC. Amino acids: CSARTGAGYTF.

For this clone: Within the sample, other DNA sequences also encode this same CDR3. The chain links TRBV5-1 to TRBJ1-3; 7 bases match TRBD1. The CDR3 contains 13 residues. The J segment lost 4 bases and the V segment lost 3 bases, leaving 1 base of the junction unmatched. Germline CDR1 is SGHRS and CDR2 is YFSETQ. The CDR3 nucleotides are TGCGCCAGCAGCTCGGGACAGGGAAACACCATATATTTT. Translated: CASSSGQGNTIYF.